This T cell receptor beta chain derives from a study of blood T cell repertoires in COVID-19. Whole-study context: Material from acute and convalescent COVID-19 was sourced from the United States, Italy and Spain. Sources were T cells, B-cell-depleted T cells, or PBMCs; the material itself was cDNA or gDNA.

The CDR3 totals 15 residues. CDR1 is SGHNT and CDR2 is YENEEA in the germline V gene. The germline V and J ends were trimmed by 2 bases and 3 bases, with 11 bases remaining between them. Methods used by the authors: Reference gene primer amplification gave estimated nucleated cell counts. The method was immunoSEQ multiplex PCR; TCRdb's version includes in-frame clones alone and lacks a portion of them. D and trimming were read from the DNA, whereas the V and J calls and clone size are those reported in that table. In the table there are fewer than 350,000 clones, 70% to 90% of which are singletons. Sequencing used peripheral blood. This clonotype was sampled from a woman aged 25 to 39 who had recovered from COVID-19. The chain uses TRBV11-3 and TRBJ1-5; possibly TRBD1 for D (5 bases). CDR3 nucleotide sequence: TGTGCCAGCAGCTTATGGGGCAGGGACAATCAGCCCCAGCATTTT. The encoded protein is CASSLWGRDNQPQHF.